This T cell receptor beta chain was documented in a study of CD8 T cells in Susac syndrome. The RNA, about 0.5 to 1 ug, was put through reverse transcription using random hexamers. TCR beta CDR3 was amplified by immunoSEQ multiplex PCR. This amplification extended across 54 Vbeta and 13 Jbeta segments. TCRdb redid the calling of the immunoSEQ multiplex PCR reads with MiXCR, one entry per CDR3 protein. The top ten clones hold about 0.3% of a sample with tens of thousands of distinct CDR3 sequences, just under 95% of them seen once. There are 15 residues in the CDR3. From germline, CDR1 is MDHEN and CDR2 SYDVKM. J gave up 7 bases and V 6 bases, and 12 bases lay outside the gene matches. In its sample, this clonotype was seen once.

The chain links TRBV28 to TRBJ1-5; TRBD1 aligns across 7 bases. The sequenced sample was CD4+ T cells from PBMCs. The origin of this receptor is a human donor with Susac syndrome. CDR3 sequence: CASRSPDRVEQPQHF. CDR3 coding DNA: TGTGCCAGCAGGTCCCCTGACAGGGTTGAACAGCCCCAGCATTTT.